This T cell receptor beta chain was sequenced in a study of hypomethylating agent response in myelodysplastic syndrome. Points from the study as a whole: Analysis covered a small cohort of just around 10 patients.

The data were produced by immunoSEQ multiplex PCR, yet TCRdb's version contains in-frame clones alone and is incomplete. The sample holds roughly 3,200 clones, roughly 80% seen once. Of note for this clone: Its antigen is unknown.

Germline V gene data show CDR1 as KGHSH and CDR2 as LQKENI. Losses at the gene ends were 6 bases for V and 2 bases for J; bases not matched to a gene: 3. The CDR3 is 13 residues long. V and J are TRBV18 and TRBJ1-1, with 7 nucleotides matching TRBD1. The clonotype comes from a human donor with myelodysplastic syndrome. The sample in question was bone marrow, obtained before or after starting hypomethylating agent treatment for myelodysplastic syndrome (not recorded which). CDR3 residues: CASSQGENTEAFF. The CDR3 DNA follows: TGTGCCAGCTCCCAGGGGGAAAACACTGAAGCTTTCTTT.